This T cell receptor (beta chain) emerged from a study of blood T cell repertoires in COVID-19. Study background: The United States, Italy and Spain provided the acute and convalescent COVID-19 samples. In each case, the material was cDNA or gDNA derived from T cells, B-cell-depleted T cells, or PBMCs.

Those enrolled, adults aged 18 to 89 years, came from roughly 22 US areas. Germline values: CDR1 SGDLS, CDR2 YYNGEE. This CDR3 spans 18 amino acids. V lost 0 bases, J lost 4 bases, and 20 bases lay in between. Source study methods: Amplification of reference gene primers was used by the study to estimate nucleated cell counts. Clones were sequenced by immunoSEQ multiplex PCR, and TCRdb holds only the in-frame ones, with some missing. That table furnishes V, J and clone size, whereas the DNA furnished D and trimming. The sample holds around 200,000 clones, roughly nine tenths seen once. Sequenced sample: PBMCs or T cells enriched from blood (not recorded which). This chain uses TRBV9 with TRBJ2-1, with D possibly being TRBD2 (6 bases). The TCR originated in a woman between 50 and 59 years old in a cohort exposed to, infected with or recovered from COVID-19 (not recorded which). This CDR3 reads CASSVDGVVRDLYNEQFF. In nucleotides, the CDR3 is TGTGCCAGCAGCGTAGATGGCGTGGTCAGGGACTTGTACAATGAGCAGTTCTTC.